This T cell receptor beta chain was captured in a study of siplizumab effects on memory and regulatory T cells (dated by TCRdb to between 2018 and 2021). Describing the broader study: The study looked at the effect of siplizumab, an anti-CD2 antibody, on alloreactive T-cell subsets in allogeneic mixed lymphocyte reactions made from human PBMCs.

Sorted unstimulated T cells, along with proliferating T cells recovered from mixed lymphocyte reactions, underwent TCRbeta CDR3 sequencing. Fresh whole blood from nine to ten HLA-typed healthy donors was used as the source from which PBMCs were isolated. To map where alloreactive clones came from, unstimulated CD4+ non-regulatory T cells were FACS-sorted. V loses 6 bases at its end and J loses 4 bases; junction bases beyond the gene matches: 10. Its CDR3 holds 15 amino acids, cysteine through phenylalanine. Solely the CDR3 DNA is kept, with 45 bases framed from the first base. CDR1 is given as MNHEY and CDR2 as SMNVEV, both from the germline V gene (reference sequence). The method behind the library was the immunoSEQ multiplex PCR assay. The deep sequencing platform assayed around 10^5 TCR templates per sample. Genomic DNA extracted from sorted T cells was the material used for TCRbeta CDR3 sequencing. The study's processing was this. The R programming language was used for clonal analysis of TCRbeta CDR3 data. Comparing unstimulated samples against CFSE-low samples taken after the reaction was how alloreactive CD4+ and CD8+ clones were defined. Regulatory or non-regulatory origin of alloreactive CD4+ clones was assigned by matching sequences to the sorted unstimulated Treg and non-Treg repertoires. Entries here come from immuneACCESS through TCRdb and include only in-frame sequences with V and J called. Some clones fail to appear in such tables; in the studies checked, an unresolved V gene covers under half of the shortfall, and the cause of the remainder is unknown. The V and J calls and clone size come from that table; D and trimming were worked out from the DNA. Here the sample has more than 90,000 clones; over 90% occur a single time. The ten largest make up about 12% of the sample.

This clone was counted once. Its antigen is unknown. Within one base of it there is no much larger clone, and no base qualities were kept. Study-wide findings and limitations: The suppressive function of proliferating Tregs from siplizumab cultures was not functionally confirmed. Siplizumab significantly lowered the cumulative frequency of alloreactive sequences that could be traced to unstimulated CD4+ memory T cells. Unstimulated naive T cells appeared to be more diverse than memory T cells, and naive cells seemed to make a substantial contribution to the alloresponse. Sequences below about 10^-5 frequency were poorly captured, so only a minor fraction of alloreactive clones could be mapped to unstimulated subsets. Among mappable alloreactive CD4+ clones, an average Treg-derived fraction of 68.8% was observed with siplizumab, compared with roughly 25% in control reactions. For roughly 80-96% of proliferating CD4+ or CD8+ clones, no naive or memory phenotype could be assigned.

The chain employs TRBV27 and TRBJ2-5, with TRBD2 matching 8 junction bases. Sequenced: non-Treg CD4+ T cells sorted from blood. The cell subset or site label on this specimen signifies: FACS-sorted unstimulated CD4+ non-regulatory T cells. This receptor was taken from a human donor in good health. The DNA sequence follows: TGTGCCAGCAGGCCCCATTCGGGGGGGCGAGAGACCCAGTACTTC. Its protein product is CASRPHSGGRETQYF.